This T cell receptor (beta chain) appears in the sequencing data of a study of PD-L1 blockade in urothelial cancer. Study information: Per blood sample, T cells had a median of about 130,000. Study-wide results and limits: For durable-benefit patients, tumor-associated blood clones expanded more at 3 weeks.

CDR3 length equals 18 residues. J lost 2 bases, V lost 1 base, and 12 bases had no gene match. In germline, CDR1 is SGHNT, CDR2 YYREEE (reference sequence). Time point specified: pretreatment peripheral blood. Patients suffered from locally advanced or metastatic urothelial carcinoma. Every PCR got spiked synthetic TCR analog templates. Data came from immunoSEQ multiplex PCR; TCRdb stores just in-frame clones and leaves some out. Of some 45,000 clones in the sample, 80% were seen once. To note about this clone: Its antigen is unidentified.

This rearrangement joins TRBV5-4 to TRBJ2-3; TRBD2 aligns across 8 bases. Sequencing used PBMCs, obtained around atezolizumab (anti-PD-L1) treatment. The TCR originated in a man aged 55 to 69 with urothelial cancer. DNA for the CDR3: TGTGCCAGCAGCTTGATCTTGTTGGCGGGAGGCCCCACAGATACGCAGTATTTT. Protein product: CASSLILLAGGPTDTQYF.